This T cell receptor beta chain was recovered during a study of T cell changes during pregnancy in multiple sclerosis. Germline assignment: CDR1 SGHDT and CDR2 YYEEEE. The CDR3 is made up of 16 amino acids. The V segment lost 4 bases and the J segment 2 bases; nucleotides outside the gene matches: 9. TCRdb's table, derived via immunoSEQ multiplex PCR, lists solely in-frame clones and lacks some. The table includes about 56,000 clones, about 91% detected once. V is TRBV5-6 and J is TRBJ2-7; 10 bases fit TRBD2. Sample: peripheral blood, taken after pregnancy. The sequence was obtained from a female donor with multiple sclerosis, enrolled in a pregnancy study. This CDR3 reads CASSPWTSGEAYEQYF. CDR3 DNA sequence: TGTGCCAGCAGCCCTTGGACTAGCGGAGAAGCCTACGAGCAGTACTTC.